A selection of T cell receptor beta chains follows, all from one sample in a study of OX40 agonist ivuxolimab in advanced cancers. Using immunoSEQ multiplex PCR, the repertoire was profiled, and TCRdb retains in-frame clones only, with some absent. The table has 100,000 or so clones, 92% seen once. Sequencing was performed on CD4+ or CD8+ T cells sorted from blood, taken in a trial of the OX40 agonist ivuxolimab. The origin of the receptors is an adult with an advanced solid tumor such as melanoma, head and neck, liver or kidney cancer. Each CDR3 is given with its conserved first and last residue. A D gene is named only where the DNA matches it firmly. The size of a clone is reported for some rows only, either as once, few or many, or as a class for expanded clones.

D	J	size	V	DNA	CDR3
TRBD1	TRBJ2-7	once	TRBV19	TGTGCCGGGTTAGAGGGGGCAGCCCGGCCAAACGAGCAGTACTTC	CAGLEGAARPNEQYF
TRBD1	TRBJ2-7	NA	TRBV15	TGTGCCACCAGCAGAGCGGGACAGGGGCCCTTCTCCTACGAGCAGTACTTC	CATSRAGQGPFSYEQYF
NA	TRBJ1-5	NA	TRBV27	TGTGCCAGCAGTTTTACCAGATATAGCAATCAGCCCCAGCATTTT	CASSFTRYSNQPQHF
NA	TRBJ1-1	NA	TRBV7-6	TGTGCCAGCAGCCCTTCTAGGGAATGGGCTGAAGCTTTCTTT	CASSPSREWAEAFF
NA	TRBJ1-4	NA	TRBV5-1	TGCGCCAGCCCGGGCCAAAATGAAAAACTGTTTTTT	CASPGQNEKLFF
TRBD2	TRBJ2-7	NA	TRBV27	TGTGCCAGCAGTTTAGGCGGGAGTCGCTACGAGCAGTACTTC	CASSLGGSRYEQYF
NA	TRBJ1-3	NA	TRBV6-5	TGTGCCAGCTCGCCGACCGGGACTCTCTCGGACACCATATATTTT	CASSPTGTLSDTIYF
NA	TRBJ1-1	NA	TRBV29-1	TGCAGCGTTTTCGGGTTTGACGGGGCTTTCTTT	CSVFGFDGAFF
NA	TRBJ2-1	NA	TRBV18	TGTGCCAGCTCAGCCGTGACTAGTAAGAATGAGCAGTTCTTC	CASSAVTSKNEQFF
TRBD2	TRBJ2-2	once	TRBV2	TGTGCCGCCGCGGGGGGGAAAAACACCGGGGAGCTGTTTTTT	CAAAGGKNTGELFF
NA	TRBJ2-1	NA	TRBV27	TGTGCCACCCGGACTACCTCCTACAATGAGCAGTTCTTC	CATRTTSYNEQFF
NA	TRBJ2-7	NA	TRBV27	TGTGCCAGCAGTGGGGGTGGGACCCGCGAGCAGTACTTC	CASSGGGTREQYF
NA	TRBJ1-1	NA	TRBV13	TGTGCCAGCAGCTCCGGGACCGCTCCCGGGTACACTGAAGCTTTCTTT	CASSSGTAPGYTEAFF
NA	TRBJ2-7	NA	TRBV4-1	TGCGCCAGCAGCCAGGACCCTGAGGAATCCTACGAGCAGTACTTC	CASSQDPEESYEQYF
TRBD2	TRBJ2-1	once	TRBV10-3	TGTGCCATCCAGGCGGGGGGGAGGGCGTGGGATGAGCAGTTCTTC	CAIQAGGRAWDEQFF
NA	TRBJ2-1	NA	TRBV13	TGTGCCAGCAGCTTAGCGGGAGTTAAGTCGAATGAGCAGTTCTTC	CASSLAGVKSNEQFF
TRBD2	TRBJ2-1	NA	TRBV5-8	TGTGCCAGCAGCTTAGGGCTAGCGGGAGTTCATGAGCAGTTCTTC	CASSLGLAGVHEQFF
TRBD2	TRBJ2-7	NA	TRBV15	TGTGCCACCAGCCCTAGCGGGAGCTCCTACGAGCAGTACTTC	CATSPSGSSYEQYF
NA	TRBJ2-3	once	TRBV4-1	TGCGCCAGCAGCCAAGTCTTTCCAGATACGCAGTATTTT	CASSQVFPDTQYF
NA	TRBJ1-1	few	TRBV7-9	TGTGCCAGCAGCTGGGGAGATGAAGCTTTCTTT	CASSWGDEAFF
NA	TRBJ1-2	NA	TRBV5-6	TGTGCCAGCAGCTTGGGGTTAGGCTATGGCTACACCTTC	CASSLGLGYGYTF
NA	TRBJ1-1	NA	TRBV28	TGTGCCAGCAGTTGGGGGCGAATGAACACTGAAGCTTTCTTT	CASSWGRMNTEAFF
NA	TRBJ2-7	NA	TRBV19	TGTGCCAGTAGTTCATCGTCTGCCTACGAGCAGTACTTC	CASSSSSAYEQYF
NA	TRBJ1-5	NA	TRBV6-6	TGTGCCAGCAGTTTCGGAAACAATCAGCCCCAGCATTTT	CASSFGNNQPQHF
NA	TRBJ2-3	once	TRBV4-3	TGCGCCAGCAGCCAAGGGACGGATAGGAGCACAGATACGCAGTATTTT	CASSQGTDRSTDTQYF
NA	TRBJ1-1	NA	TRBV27	TGTGCCAGCTCCCCCTTAGGACGGAACACTGAAGCTTTCTTT	CASSPLGRNTEAFF
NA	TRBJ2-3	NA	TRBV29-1	TGCAGCGTTCCCCTACAGGTGGATACGCAGTATTTT	CSVPLQVDTQYF
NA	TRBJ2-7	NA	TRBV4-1	TGCGCCAGCAGCCAAGGACAGCGATACGAGCAGTACTTC	CASSQGQRYEQYF
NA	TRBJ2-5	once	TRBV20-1	TGCAGTGCGCCTCTTGAGACCCAGTACTTC	CSAPLETQYF
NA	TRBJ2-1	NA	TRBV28	TGTGCCAGCAGTCCCCGGGTCCATGGGGGCAATGAGCAGTTCTTC	CASSPRVHGGNEQFF
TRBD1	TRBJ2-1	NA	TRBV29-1	TGCAGCGTTCCTGTACCAGGGGGCGCGTATGAGCAGTTCTTC	CSVPVPGGAYEQFF
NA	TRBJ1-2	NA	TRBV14	TGTGCCAGCAGCCAAGTGGATCGGGGTACTGGCTATGGCTACACCTTC	CASSQVDRGTGYGYTF
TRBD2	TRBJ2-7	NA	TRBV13	TGTGCCAGCAGCTTAGGACTAGCGGGGGCCTACGAGCAGTACTTC	CASSLGLAGAYEQYF
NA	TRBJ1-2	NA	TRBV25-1	TGTGCCAGCTCGGGACGATCCTATGGCTACACCTTC	CASSGRSYGYTF
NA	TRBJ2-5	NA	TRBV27	TGTGCCAGCAGACTAGGGGGGACCCAGTACTTC	CASRLGGTQYF
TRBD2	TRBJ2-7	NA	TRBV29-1	TGCAGCGCGAGGGAGGCGGGGGCCTACGAGCAGTACTTC	CSAREAGAYEQYF
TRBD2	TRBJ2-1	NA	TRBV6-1	TGTGCCAGCAGCGCGGGACTAGCCATTGAGCAGTTCTTC	CASSAGLAIEQFF
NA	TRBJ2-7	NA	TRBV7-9	TGTGCCAGCAGCTTAGTAGGGAACGAGCAGTACTTC	CASSLVGNEQYF
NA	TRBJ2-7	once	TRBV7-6	TGTGCCAGCAGCTTCGGCCAGGGAGTTGAGGCCGAGCAGTACTTC	CASSFGQGVEAEQYF
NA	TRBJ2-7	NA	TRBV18	TGTGCCAGCTCACCATGGGGGGGGCCAGTCTACGAGCAGTACTTC	CASSPWGGPVYEQYF